Presented here are 32 T cell receptor beta chains from one specimen sequenced in a study of blood T cell repertoires in COVID-19. TCRdb's table, derived via immunoSEQ multiplex PCR, lists solely in-frame clones and lacks some. Of some 90,000 clones in the sample, approximately 87% were seen once. The material sequenced was peripheral blood. These receptors were collected from a human donor in a cohort sampled during active COVID-19.

This clone occurred once. The chain carries TRBV5-1 and TRBJ2-1; D may be TRBD1 (5 bases). This CDR3 region has 11 residues. With 6 bases removed from V and 8 bases from J, the gap between germline ends came to 9 bases. Germline V lookup: CDR1 SGHRS, CDR2 YFSETQ. The DNA of the CDR3 is TGCGCCAGCAAAGGGGTCGATGAGCAGTTCTTC. Encoded protein: CASKGVDEQFF.

The chain joins TRBV6-6 to TRBJ2-7; D remains ambiguous. The CDR3 has 11 residues. The V and J ends lost 5 bases and 4 bases respectively, with 6 bases between them. The germline V gene encodes CDR1 MNHNY and CDR2 SVGAGI (reference sequence). The CDR3 spells CASSVRYEQYF. CDR3 DNA: TGTGCCAGCAGTGTTCGTTACGAGCAGTACTTC.

This clone has only one observation. Here the CDR3 reads CASSLSGVQNTIYF. CDR3 nucleotides: TGTGCCAGCAGCTTGTCAGGGGTCCAAAACACCATATATTTT. V and J are TRBV5-4 and TRBJ1-3; the D gene is possibly TRBD1 (6 bases). The germline V gene encodes CDR1 SGHNT and CDR2 YYREEE (reference sequence). V was clipped by 1 base and J by 6 bases, with 11 bases between them. The CDR3 runs to 14 residues.

This chain links TRBV10-3 with TRBJ2-7; maybe TRBD2 (5 bases). This CDR3 is 12 amino acids long. CDR1 and CDR2 from the germline V gene are ENHRY and SYGVKD. Trimming removed 10 bases at V and 5 bases at J, with 15 bases between. The CDR3 is CATLEGSDEQYF. The CDR3 nucleotides are TGTGCCACCCTAGAGGGCTCAGACGAGCAGTACTTC.

This clone was seen just once. The rearrangement uses TRBV7-8 and TRBJ2-7; weak D call: TRBD1 (6 bases). Germline V gene sequence: CDR1 SGHVS, CDR2 FQNEAQ. The CDR3 loop spans 15 amino acids. V lost 3 bases to trimming and J lost 1 base, with 13 bases between them. The chain's CDR3 is CASSLGQGRSYEQYF. CDR3 DNA: TGTGCCAGCAGCTTGGGTCAGGGGAGATCCTACGAGCAGTACTTC.

This chain joins TRBV24-1 and TRBJ2-3; 9 bases align to TRBD2. This CDR3 has 15 residues. Trimming cost V 4 bases and J 4 bases; bases outside gene matches: 5. In germline, CDR1 is KGHDR, CDR2 SFDVKD. The CDR3 DNA follows: TGTGCCACCAGTGACCGTAGCGGGGGCGCAGATACGCAGTATTTT. Protein product: CATSDRSGGADTQYF.

The rearrangement joins TRBV2 to TRBJ1-4, with TRBD1 matching 10 bases. This CDR3 spans 17 amino acids. Trimming took 7 bases from V and 0 from J; bases not matched to a gene: 8. From germline, CDR1 is SNHLY and CDR2 FYNNEI. The CDR3 sequence is CASNPGQGFATNEKLFF. The CDR3 coding sequence is TGTGCCAGCAACCCGGGACAGGGGTTCGCAACTAATGAAAAACTGTTTTTT.

This chain connects TRBV10-3 to TRBJ2-1; 10 nucleotides agree with TRBD2. Germline lookup yields CDR1 ENHRY and CDR2 SYGVKD. The V segment lost 5 bases and the J segment 6 bases; nucleotides outside the gene matches: 4. The CDR3 is 14 residues long. CDR3 sequence: CAISQREGPNEQFF. As DNA, the CDR3 is TGTGCCATCAGTCAGCGGGAGGGACCCAATGAGCAGTTCTTC.

Comment on this clone: Germline is not matched at one junction end, which may reflect a read error. The chain has TRBV7-7 and TRBJ2-1, with 8 bases lining up with TRBD2. This CDR3 region has 15 residues. Looked up from germline, CDR1 is SSHAT and CDR2 is FNYEAQ (reference sequence). The CDR3 sequence is CASSLDAGGYNEQFF. In DNA form, the CDR3 reads TGTGCTAGCAGCTTAGATGCGGGGGGTTACAATGAGCAGTTCTTC. The full variable domain, completed using reference TRBV7-7 and TRBJ2-1, is GAGVSQSPRYKVTKRGQDVTLRCDPISSHATLYWYQQALGQGPEFLTYFNYEAQPDKSGLPSDRFSAERPEGSISTLTIQRTEQRDSAMYRCASSLDAGGYNEQFFGPGTRLTVL.

V and J are TRBV19 and TRBJ1-3; D perhaps matches TRBD1 (6 bases). CDR1 LNHDA and CDR2 SQIVND come from the germline V gene (reference sequence). The V gene lost 7 bases and the J gene lost 5 bases, with 15 bases spanning the gap. CDR3 length equals 14 residues. This CDR3 is CASNPDSSRNTIYF. CDR3 in DNA: TGTGCCAGTAACCCGGACAGCAGTAGAAACACCATATATTTT.

The chain joins TRBV18 to TRBJ2-5; D might be TRBD1 (5 bases). From germline, CDR1 is KGHSH and CDR2 LQKENI. The CDR3 contains 15 residues. V was shortened by 3 bases and J by 0 bases, with 11 bases between the two germline ends. DNA for the CDR3: TGTGCCAGCTCACCTAGGTTGACAGACCAAGAGACCCAGTACTTC. It translates to CASSPRLTDQETQYF.

The chain links TRBV18 to TRBJ1-1; no reliable D call. The CDR3 totals 13 residues. V gave up 8 bases and J gave up 1 base, with 11 bases separating them. Germline CDR1 and CDR2: KGHSH and LQKENI. The CDR3 sequence is CASAGAWNTEAFF. Written as DNA, the CDR3 is TGTGCCAGCGCAGGCGCGTGGAACACTGAAGCTTTCTTT.

This chain joins TRBV27 and TRBJ1-1; TRBD1 aligns across 11 bases. The CDR3 consists of 16 residues. Trimming at V came to 5 bases and at J to 6 bases, leaving 11 bases not matched to a gene. In germline, CDR1 is MNHEY, CDR2 SMNVEV (reference sequence). Here the CDR3 reads CASSPSPGQGDPEAFF. The CDR3 DNA reads TGTGCCAGCAGTCCTTCACCGGGACAGGGGGATCCTGAAGCTTTCTTT.

The chain carries TRBV18 and TRBJ2-7; D ambiguous. CDR1 is KGHSH and CDR2 is LQKENI in the germline V gene. With 0 bases removed from V and 5 bases from J, the gap between germline ends came to 11 bases. The CDR3 is 14 residues long. CDR3 in amino acids: CASSPPIATNEQYF. As DNA, the CDR3 is TGTGCCAGCTCACCACCAATCGCGACAAACGAGCAGTACTTC.

CDR3 in amino acids: CASSPRAELATDTQYF. The CDR3 nucleotides are TGTGCCAGCTCACCAAGGGCAGAACTAGCGACAGATACGCAGTATTTT. The gene calls are TRBV18 and TRBJ2-3, with TRBD2 identical over 7 bases. Unmatched junction bases numbered 8, after V lost 2 bases and J lost 3 bases. Germline CDR1 KGHSH, CDR2 LQKENI. The CDR3 sequence is 16 residues long.

This chain connects TRBV2 to TRBJ2-2, with 13 bases aligning to TRBD2. Germline loops: CDR1 SNHLY, CDR2 FYNNEI. The CDR3 contains 19 residues. The V gene end was trimmed by 3 bases and the J gene end by 0 bases; junction bases not matched to a gene: 7. This chain's CDR3 is CASSESTSGGETNTGELFF. The CDR3 nucleotides read TGTGCCAGCAGTGAGTCAACTAGCGGGGGGGAAACGAACACCGGGGAGCTGTTTTTT.

V is TRBV5-4 and J is TRBJ2-7, with 9 bases identical to TRBD2. CDR3 length equals 15 residues. The junction had 5 bases not matched to a gene; V was cut back by 4 bases and J by 0 bases. CDR1 and CDR2 (germline): SGHNT, YYREEE (reference sequence). DNA of the CDR3: TGTGCCAGCAGCGGCGCGGGAGGGCCCTCCTACGAGCAGTACTTC. It specifies CASSGAGGPSYEQYF. Using reference TRBV5-4 and TRBJ2-7 for the parts outside the CDR3, the full variable domain is ETGVTQSPTHLIKTRGQQVTLRCSSQSGHNTVSWYQQALGQGPQFIFQYYREEENGRGNFPPRFSGLQFPNYSSELNVNALELDDSALYLCASSGAGGPSYEQYFGPGTRLTVT.

The rearrangement joins TRBV4-1 to TRBJ2-1; a possible D gene is TRBD1 (5 bases). The V end was cut by 1 base, the J end by 8 bases, with 6 bases between. The CDR3 runs 12 residues. Germline CDR1 MGHRA, CDR2 YSYEKL. As DNA, the CDR3 is TGCGCCAGCAGCCAAGGGGGCTATGAGCAGTTCTTC. Amino acid sequence: CASSQGGYEQFF.

CDR3 region: CASALVGYTDTQYF. The CDR3 coding sequence is TGTGCCAGTGCCCTAGTCGGGTACACAGATACGCAGTATTTT. V usage is TRBV28 and J usage is TRBJ2-3; D gene uncertain. The germline gives CDR1 MDHEN, CDR2 SYDVKM. The CDR3 consists of 14 residues. Trimming cost V 9 bases and J 2 bases, with 15 bases left between them.

This chain uses TRBV7-2 with TRBJ2-3; D is possibly TRBD2 (6 bases). The CDR3 runs 16 residues. Per the germline V gene, CDR1 is SGHTA and CDR2 is FQGNSA. Trimming took off 5 bases at V and 2 bases at J, with 17 bases between the two ends. In DNA form, the CDR3 reads TGTGCCAGCAGCCCTGACTTGGGAGGATACACAGATACGCAGTATTTT. Translated: CASSPDLGGYTDTQYF.

This clone was observed a handful of times. J is TRBJ2-5 and V is TRBV5-1, with D perhaps TRBD1 (5 bases). This CDR3 contains 15 residues. The V gene lost 4 bases and the J gene lost 0 bases, with 13 bases spanning the gap. CDR1 and CDR2 from the germline V gene are SGHRS and YFSETQ. CDR3 DNA sequence: TGCGCCAGCAGCCAGGGAAACAGTGACCAAGAGACCCAGTACTTC. This codes for CASSQGNSDQETQYF.

V is TRBV5-1 and J is TRBJ2-1; 8 positions agree with TRBD1. Germline CDR1 SGHRS, CDR2 YFSETQ. The junction had 10 bases not matched to a gene; V was cut back by 7 bases and J by 7 bases. The CDR3 has 14 residues. This chain's CDR3 is CASGTSYRGNEQFF. The DNA of the CDR3 is TGCGCCAGCGGGACATCCTACAGGGGGAATGAGCAGTTCTTC.

The rearrangement uses TRBV5-5 and TRBJ2-1; 9 nucleotides line up with TRBD1. The germline gives CDR1 SGHKS, CDR2 YYEKEE (reference sequence). The ends lost 4 bases at V and 9 bases at J; junction bases unmatched: 11. The CDR3 covers 15 residues. The DNA for the CDR3 is TGTGCCAGCAGCCCGAGACAGGGGGGGTCTTTTGAGCAGTTCTTC. The encoded protein is CASSPRQGGSFEQFF.

The genes are TRBV2 and TRBJ2-5; TRBD1 might be the D (5 bases). The CDR3 has 14 amino acids. With 2 bases removed from V and 5 bases from J, the gap between germline ends came to 12 bases. From germline, CDR1 is SNHLY and CDR2 FYNNEI. CDR3 DNA sequence: TGTGCCAGCAGTGAACGGTCAGGGTTGGAGACCCAGTACTTC. Translating gives CASSERSGLETQYF.

Worth noting for this clone: A much bigger clone sits one base away, suggesting this may be a read error. The same CDR3 can be traced to other DNA sequences in this sample. The chain has TRBV5-1 and TRBJ2-1; no clear D. The germline CDR1 and CDR2 sequences are SGHRS and YFSETQ. The CDR3 length is 15 residues. V was pared by 0 bases and J by 0 bases, with 7 bases between. This chain's CDR3 is CASSLASSSYNEQFF. CDR3 DNA sequence: TGCGCCAGCAGCTTGGCATCGAGCTCCTACAATGAGCAGTTCTTC. The full variable domain, rest sourced from reference TRBV5-1 and TRBJ2-1, is KAGVTQTPRYLIKTRGQQVTLSCSPISGHRSVSWYQQTPGQGLQFLFEYFSETQRNKGNFPGRFSGRQFSNSRSEMNVSTLELGDSALYLCASSLASSSYNEQFFGPGTRLTVL.

The chain carries TRBV10-3 and TRBJ1-2; 7 bases are a match to TRBD1. Losses at the gene ends were 5 bases for V and 4 bases for J; bases not matched to a gene: 7. This CDR3 contains 14 residues. Germline CDR1 ENHRY, CDR2 SYGVKD. The CDR3 DNA is TGTGCCATCAGTCGCCAGGGGGTATCCTATGGCTACACCTTC. It specifies CAISRQGVSYGYTF.

The gene calls are TRBV10-1 and TRBJ1-5, with a possible D match to TRBD1 (6 bases). Deletions cut 10 bases from V and 5 bases from J, with 18 bases between. Germline V CDR1 and CDR2: WNHNN, SYGVQD (reference sequence). The CDR3 is 14 amino acids. CDR3 DNA sequence: TGCGCCACCCAGCTGACAGGTTGGGATCAGCCCCAGCATTTT. Its translation is CATQLTGWDQPQHF.

The chain is built from TRBV28 and TRBJ1-1; possible D gene TRBD1, 6 bases. Germline-derived CDR1 and CDR2 are MDHEN and SYDVKM. The CDR3 extends over 15 amino acids. V dropped 7 bases and J dropped 3 bases, with 18 bases sitting between them. This CDR3 reads CASKPGTNRDTEAFF. The CDR3 bases are TGTGCCAGCAAACCCGGGACAAATAGGGACACTGAAGCTTTCTTT.

V and J are TRBV18 and TRBJ2-7, with D perhaps TRBD1 (6 bases). Looked up from germline, CDR1 is KGHSH and CDR2 is LQKENI. Trimming took 3 bases from V and 7 from J, leaving 22 bases between them. This CDR3 has 16 amino acids. The CDR3 is CASSPQSRVSQGEQYF. In DNA, the CDR3 is TGTGCCAGCTCACCTCAGTCCAGGGTTTCGCAGGGGGAGCAGTACTTC.

The count of this clone is one. The rearrangement links TRBV3-1 (or the pseudogene TRBV3-2) to TRBJ2-7; perhaps TRBD1 as D (5 bases). Germline CDR1 and CDR2: LGHDT and YNNKEL (reference sequence). V lost 1 base and J lost 0, with 10 bases in between. This CDR3 region has 15 residues. The CDR3, as DNA: TGTGCCAGCAGCCAAGCTCGACAGATCTCCTACGAGCAGTACTTC. It yields the protein CASSQARQISYEQYF.

The rearrangement links TRBV19 to TRBJ2-7; D possibly corresponds to TRBD2 (6 bases). V was cut by 1 base and J by 2 bases, with 9 bases left in between. There are 14 residues in the CDR3. Germline V gives CDR1 LNHDA, CDR2 SQIVND (reference sequence). The CDR3 region has the DNA TGTGCCAGTAGTATAGGGGCGGGGCCCTACGAGCAGTACTTC. Its protein is CASSIGAGPYEQYF.

V and J are TRBV9 and TRBJ1-2, with 7 bases that match TRBD1. The germline V gene encodes CDR1 SGDLS and CDR2 YYNGEE. Trimming at V came to 0 bases and at J to 8 bases, leaving 10 bases not matched to a gene. This CDR3 has 15 residues. CDR3 coding DNA: TGTGCCAGCAGCGTAGATGGGACAGTAAAACTGGGCTACACCTTC. It codes for CASSVDGTVKLGYTF.